A single sample is the source of the 31 T cell receptor beta chains below, sequenced in a study of blood T cell repertoires in COVID-19. Profiling relied on immunoSEQ multiplex PCR, and the TCRdb table lists in-frame clones only, not all of them. The sample has 450,000 or so clones, 90% seen once; the top ten hold about 0.57%. The sample was PBMCs or T cells enriched from blood (not recorded which). The receptors derive from a man aged 18 to 29 who had recovered from COVID-19.

The genes are TRBV4-1 and TRBJ1-4; D uncertain. Trimming pared 4 bases from V and 7 bases from J, leaving 7 bases between. This CDR3 spans 12 amino acids. Germline lookup yields CDR1 MGHRA and CDR2 YSYEKL. CDR3 bases: TGCGCCAGCAGCCCTACCCTTGAAAAACTGTTTTTT. This codes for CASSPTLEKLFF.

This clone has only one observation. The J gene is TRBJ1-4, the V gene TRBV2; the D is unclear. The V end lost 4 bases, the J end lost 2 bases, and 11 bases lay between the germline ends. This CDR3 contains 15 residues. The germline V gene encodes CDR1 SNHLY and CDR2 FYNNEI. CDR3 region: CASSGAESTNEKLFF. For the CDR3, the DNA is TGTGCCAGCAGTGGGGCAGAGTCGACTAATGAAAAACTGTTTTTT.

This chain uses TRBV12-3 or TRBV12-4 with TRBJ1-6; D is unresolved. The CDR3 runs 12 residues. V was pared by 6 bases and J by 9 bases, with 9 bases between. The CDR3 DNA follows: TGTGCCAGCAGAGTAACAGTTTCACCCCTCCACTTT. Protein: CASRVTVSPLHF.

With respect to this clone: Other DNA sequences of this sample code for an identical CDR3. The V call is TRBV5-4, the J call TRBJ1-3, with D uncertain. V lost 5 bases and J 2 bases, leaving 5 bases between the germline ends. The CDR3 runs 12 residues. Looked up from germline, CDR1 is SGHNT and CDR2 is YYREEE (reference sequence). The CDR3 loop reads CASSLAGNTIYF. The CDR3 DNA sequence: TGTGCCAGCAGTCTCGCTGGAAACACCATATATTTT.

The rearrangement links TRBV24-1 to TRBJ1-1; TRBD1 matches 7 bases. CDR1 KGHDR and CDR2 SFDVKD come from the germline V gene. This CDR3 is 19 amino acids long. Trimming took 7 bases from V and 4 from J; bases not matched to a gene: 23. The CDR3 DNA reads as TGTGCCACCAGGCCCCCTCTGGACAGGCCCGCGGGTAGTGGCACTGAAGCTTTCTTT. This encodes CATRPPLDRPAGSGTEAFF.

The chain uses TRBV5-1 and TRBJ2-1; 7 nucleotides match TRBD1. The germline CDR1 and CDR2 sequences are SGHRS and YFSETQ. The CDR3 runs 17 residues. V dropped 2 bases and J dropped 6; count of bases not matched to a gene: 14. The CDR3 coding sequence is TGCGCCAGCAGCTTACGGAAAGGGGACAGACAAAGCAATGAGCAGTTCTTC. Translation gives CASSLRKGDRQSNEQFF.

The rearrangement joins TRBV6-1 to TRBJ1-6; 7 positions match TRBD1. The length of the CDR3 is 16 residues. V gave up 4 bases and J gave up 10 bases; unmatched junction bases: 13. Germline-derived CDR1 and CDR2 are MNHNS and SASEGT. The CDR3, as DNA: TGTGCCAGCAGTGCGACCCCACAGGGGAGGAGGTCACCCCTCCACTTT. This encodes CASSATPQGRRSPLHF.

V usage is TRBV27 and J usage is TRBJ2-5; 8 bases align to TRBD2. The V and J ends lost 7 bases and 7 bases, in that order; junction bases with no gene match: 11. Germline CDR1 is MNHEY and CDR2 is SMNVEV (reference sequence). CDR3 length: 14 amino acids. CDR3 DNA sequence: TGTGCCAGCATTGGGTTAGCGGGGTCGAGGACCCAGTACTTC. Translation: CASIGLAGSRTQYF.

The J gene is TRBJ1-3, the V gene TRBV19; unclear D gene. V was shortened by 3 bases and J by 0 bases, with 6 bases between the two germline ends. The germline CDR1 and CDR2 sequences are LNHDA and SQIVND (reference sequence). The length of the CDR3 is 14 residues. CDR3 sequence reads: CASSMDYSGNTIYF. In nucleotides, the CDR3 is TGTGCCAGTAGTATGGACTACTCTGGAAACACCATATATTTT.

The V and J genes are TRBV14 and TRBJ1-2, with D tentatively TRBD1 (5 bases). V gave up 4 bases and J gave up 3 bases, with 9 bases separating them. The CDR3 covers 13 residues. CDR1 and CDR2 (germline): SGHDN, FVKESK. CDR3 in DNA: TGTGCCAGCAGCCTGGGGGAGGACTATGGCTACACCTTC. Its protein is CASSLGEDYGYTF.

The chain joins TRBV29-1 to TRBJ1-2; D perhaps matches TRBD1 (6 bases). CDR1 and CDR2 (germline): SQVTM, ANQGSEA. The CDR3 consists of 14 residues. V gave up 0 bases and J gave up 0 bases, with 8 bases separating them. In DNA form, the CDR3 reads TGCAGCGTTGAAGAAAGGACAGCTAACTATGGCTACACCTTC. This sequence encodes CSVEERTANYGYTF.

The chain recombines TRBV5-4 with TRBJ1-6; D gene ambiguous. There are 14 residues in the CDR3. Trimming removed 5 bases from V and 9 bases from J, with 15 bases in between. Germline values: CDR1 SGHNT, CDR2 YYREEE (reference sequence). The CDR3 DNA is TGTGCCAGCAGGGGTGGGCAGGCTTCTTCACCCCTCCACTTT. It specifies CASRGGQASSPLHF.

This chain links TRBV2 with TRBJ1-1; 8 bases align to TRBD1. Unmatched junction bases numbered 6, after V lost 5 bases and J lost 1 base. This CDR3 is 15 amino acids long. CDR1 and CDR2 from the germline V gene are SNHLY and FYNNEI. The CDR3 bases are TGTGCCAGCAGTCGCCAGGGGGCGGGGAACACTGAAGCTTTCTTT. The encoded protein is CASSRQGAGNTEAFF.

This sequence joins TRBV27 and TRBJ1-3; possibly TRBD1 for D (5 bases). Germline loops: CDR1 MNHEY, CDR2 SMNVEV (reference sequence). The length of the CDR3 is 14 residues. Trimming removed 2 bases from V and 4 bases from J, with 9 bases in between. The CDR3 coding sequence is TGTGCCAGCAGTTTAGGGGGGTTGGGAAACACCATATATTTT. It specifies CASSLGGLGNTIYF.

The rearrangement uses TRBV6-5 and TRBJ1-1; weak D call: TRBD1 (6 bases). The germline V gene has CDR1 MNHEY and CDR2 SVGAGI. The CDR3 runs to 15 residues. V was pared by 8 bases and J by 11 bases, with 27 bases between. CDR3 loop: CASSRDGRGEGRAFF. The CDR3 region has the DNA TGTGCCAGCTCAAGAGACGGTAGGGGGGAGGGTCGTGCTTTCTTT.

In this sample, this clone turned up once. This chain uses TRBV19 with TRBJ1-2; D uncertain. The length of the CDR3 is 14 residues. CDR1 LNHDA and CDR2 SQIVND come from the germline V gene (reference sequence). The V and J ends lost 7 bases and 4 bases respectively, with 16 bases between them. In DNA form, the CDR3 reads TGTGCCAGTATCACCTTCGGGAGTTCCTATGGCTACACCTTC. Its protein product is CASITFGSSYGYTF.

The gene calls are TRBV4-1 and TRBJ1-5; 7 bases map to TRBD1. Germline CDR1 is MGHRA and CDR2 is YSYEKL. With 1 base clipped from V and 4 bases from J, the junction kept 10 bases outside the gene matches. This CDR3 spans 17 amino acids. The CDR3 DNA reads TGCGCCAGCAGCCAAGTACCTCTCCGGGACAGAAATCAGCCCCAGCATTTT. Translation: CASSQVPLRDRNQPQHF.

The V gene is TRBV2, the J gene TRBJ2-7; 8 bases agree with TRBD2. The CDR3 has 14 amino acids. CDR1 and CDR2 (germline): SNHLY, FYNNEI. Trimming took 4 bases from V and 6 from J; bases not matched to a gene: 8. CDR3 in DNA: TGTGCCAGCAGTGGTAGGACTAGCTCTGGCGAGCAGTACTTC. The encoded protein is CASSGRTSSGEQYF.

V is TRBV6-1 and J is TRBJ1-5; D not certain. The CDR3 has 16 residues. CDR1 MNHNS and CDR2 SASEGT come from the germline V gene. The V and J ends lost 4 bases and 2 bases respectively, with 15 bases between them. CDR3 loop: CASSGLSSIGNQPQHF. In DNA, the CDR3 is TGTGCCAGCAGTGGGCTCTCCTCCATCGGCAATCAGCCCCAGCATTTT.

The V and J genes are TRBV20-1 and TRBJ2-7; D gene unclear. V was clipped by 3 bases and J by 1 base, with 13 bases between them. This CDR3 is built from 14 residues. In germline, CDR1 is DFQATT, CDR2 SNEGSKA (reference sequence). The CDR3, as DNA: TGCAGTGCTAGTGGTGTCAAACTATCCTACGAGCAGTACTTC. This translates into CSASGVKLSYEQYF.

The V call is TRBV28, the J call TRBJ2-7; D is undetermined. V lost 10 bases and J 9 bases, leaving 13 bases between the germline ends. The CDR3 contains 10 residues. Germline V gene sequence: CDR1 MDHEN, CDR2 SYDVKM. CDR3 loop: CATTPTRQYF. The CDR3 nucleotides read TGTGCCACCACCCCCACAAGGCAGTACTTC.

The CDR3 bases are TGTGCCAGCAGCTCTAGCCCCAGCGGGAGCGCGCTAGGGACCCAGTACTTC. This codes for CASSSSPSGSALGTQYF. The chain employs TRBV9 and TRBJ2-5; 8 bases are a match to TRBD2. CDR1 is SGDLS, CDR2 YYNGEE, per germline. V trimming: 4 bases; J trimming: 7 bases; junction bases outside the gene matches: 18. The CDR3 contains 17 residues.

The chain recombines TRBV5-1 with TRBJ1-2; D not resolved. V lost 0 bases, J lost 7 bases, and 16 bases lay in between. Germline V gives CDR1 SGHRS, CDR2 YFSETQ. There are 15 residues in the CDR3. The CDR3 DNA reads TGCGCCAGCAGCTTGGCCGCGACGGAAGGAGGTGGCTACACCTTC. Its protein is CASSLAATEGGGYTF.

The chain joins TRBV19 to TRBJ1-5; 8 nucleotides line up with TRBD1. The CDR3 runs 16 residues. V gave up 2 bases and J gave up 2 bases; unmatched junction bases: 5. Per the germline V gene, CDR1 is LNHDA and CDR2 is SQIVND (reference sequence). The CDR3 region has the DNA TGTGCCAGTAGTATAATGGGACAGGTCGGCAATCAGCCCCAGCATTTT. Its translation is CASSIMGQVGNQPQHF.

The chain's CDR3 is CATSDPTEEQETQYF. The DNA for the CDR3 is TGTGCCACCAGTGATCCCACGGAGGAACAAGAGACCCAGTACTTC. The chain is built from TRBV24-1 and TRBJ2-5; D might be TRBD2 (5 bases). The CDR3 covers 15 residues. The germline V and J ends were trimmed by 3 bases and 2 bases, with 12 bases remaining between them. Germline V CDR1 and CDR2: KGHDR, SFDVKD.

CDR3 sequence: CSVEGTSGGYNEQFF. In nucleotides, the CDR3 is TGCAGCGTTGAAGGGACTAGCGGGGGGTACAATGAGCAGTTCTTC. This chain uses TRBV29-1 with TRBJ2-1; the match to TRBD2 covers 14 bases. This CDR3 has 15 amino acids. The germline gives CDR1 SQVTM, CDR2 ANQGSEA. The junction had 0 bases not matched to a gene; V was cut back by 1 base and J by 4 bases.

The rearrangement joins TRBV12-3 or TRBV12-4 to TRBJ2-1; the match to TRBD2 covers 8 bases. CDR3 length equals 13 residues. J gave up 6 bases and V 6 bases, and 4 bases lay outside the gene matches. The DNA for the CDR3 is TGTGCCAGCAGCTCCAGCGGGAGCAATGAGCAGTTCTTC. It specifies CASSSSGSNEQFF.

The chain has TRBV3-1 (or the pseudogene TRBV3-2) and TRBJ1-1; 7 bases agree with TRBD1. The V gene's germline CDR1 is LGHDT and CDR2 YNNKEL (reference sequence). The CDR3 length is 15 residues. With 3 bases clipped from V and 1 base from J, the junction kept 5 bases outside the gene matches. The CDR3 DNA sequence: TGTGCCAGCAGCCATATTAGACAGGGGAACACTGAAGCTTTCTTT. Amino acid sequence: CASSHIRQGNTEAFF.

V gene TRBV28 combines with J gene TRBJ2-1, with D hard to call. Germline loops: CDR1 MDHEN, CDR2 SYDVKM. This CDR3 region has 15 residues. Deletions cut 6 bases from V and 4 bases from J, with 16 bases between. For the CDR3, the DNA is TGTGCCAGCAGGTTGGGCGAGTCTTTATACAATGAGCAGTTCTTC. Its translation is CASRLGESLYNEQFF.

The chain couples TRBV19 to TRBJ2-1; 8 bases align to TRBD1. Per germline, CDR1 LNHDA and CDR2 SQIVND (reference sequence). This CDR3 contains 13 residues. The V gene end was trimmed by 7 bases and the J gene end by 8 bases; junction bases not matched to a gene: 7. CDR3 sequence reads: CASTRTGSDEQFF. The CDR3 DNA is TGTGCCAGTACCCGGACAGGGAGCGATGAGCAGTTCTTC.

The rearrangement links TRBV19 to TRBJ2-1; 11 positions match TRBD2. CDR3 length: 16 residues. Germline values: CDR1 LNHDA, CDR2 SQIVND (reference sequence). Germline trimming cut 5 bases from V and 4 bases from J; bases unmatched to any gene: 7. The CDR3 reads CASSPRTSGLYNEQFF. DNA for the CDR3: TGTGCCAGTAGTCCAAGGACTAGCGGGTTATACAATGAGCAGTTCTTC.